The present entry profiles one T cell receptor beta chain with its context. What it binds is unknown. This entry belongs to a study of post-analysis software for immune sequencing data. Study findings and constraints: Strong co-clustering by F measure was evident for samples that had been prepared in the same batch.

Prepared libraries of TCR beta cDNA carried unique molecular identifiers. MiXCR, run by TCRdb on the PCR reads, gives a single entry per CDR3 protein. The sample holds 750,000 to 900,000 distinct CDR3 sequences, more than 45% seen once. This clonotype originated in a girl aged 5-17 years with multiple sclerosis. Sequencing input: blood.

The CDR3 DNA reads as TGTGCCACCAGCGGGGGTGGGACGCTGTACAATGAGCAGTTCTTC. Its protein product is CATSGGGTLYNEQFF. The chain links TRBV15 to TRBJ2-1; D could derive from TRBD1 or TRBD2 (5 bases each). The CDR3 totals 15 residues. The germline V gene has CDR1 LNHNV and CDR2 YYDKDF (reference sequence). Between the trimmed V and J ends, which lost 5 bases and 4 bases, there was a span of 15 bases.